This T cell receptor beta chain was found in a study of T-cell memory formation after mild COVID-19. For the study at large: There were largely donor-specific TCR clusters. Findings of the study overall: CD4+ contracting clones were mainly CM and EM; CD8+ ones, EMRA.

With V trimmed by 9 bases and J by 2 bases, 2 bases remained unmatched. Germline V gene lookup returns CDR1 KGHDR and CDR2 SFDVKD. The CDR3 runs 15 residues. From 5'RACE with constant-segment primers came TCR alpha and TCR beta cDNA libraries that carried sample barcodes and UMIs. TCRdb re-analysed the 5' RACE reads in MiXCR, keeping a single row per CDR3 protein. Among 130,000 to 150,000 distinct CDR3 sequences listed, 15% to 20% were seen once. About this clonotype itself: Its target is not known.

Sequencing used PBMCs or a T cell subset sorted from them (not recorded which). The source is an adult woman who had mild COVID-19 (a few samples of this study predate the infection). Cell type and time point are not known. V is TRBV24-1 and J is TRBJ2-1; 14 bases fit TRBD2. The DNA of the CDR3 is TGTGCCACCGGGGGACTAGCGGGAGCCTACAATGAGCAGTTCTTC. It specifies CATGGLAGAYNEQFF.